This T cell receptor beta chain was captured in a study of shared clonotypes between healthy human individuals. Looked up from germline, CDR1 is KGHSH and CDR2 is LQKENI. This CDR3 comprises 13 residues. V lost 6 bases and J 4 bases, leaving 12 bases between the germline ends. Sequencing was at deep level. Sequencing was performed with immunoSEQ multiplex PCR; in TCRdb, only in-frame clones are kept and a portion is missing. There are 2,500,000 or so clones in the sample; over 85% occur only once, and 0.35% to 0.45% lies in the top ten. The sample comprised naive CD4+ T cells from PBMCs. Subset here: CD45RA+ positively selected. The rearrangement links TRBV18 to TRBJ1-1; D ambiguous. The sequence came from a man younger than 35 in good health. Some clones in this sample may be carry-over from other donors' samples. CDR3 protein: CASSLDGPTEAFF. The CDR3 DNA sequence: TGTGCCAGCTCTTTGGACGGTCCCACTGAAGCTTTCTTT.